The 11 T cell receptor beta chains below come from one sample, sequenced in a study of blood T cell repertoires in COVID-19. Only in-frame clones appear in the TCRdb table, and some are missing; sequencing was by immunoSEQ multiplex PCR. The table includes 150,000 to 160,000 clones, roughly nine tenths detected once. Sequenced sample: peripheral blood. These receptors were collected from a woman between 65 and 79 years old with acute or convalescent COVID-19.

The chain combines TRBV10-3 with TRBJ1-6; 7 nucleotides match TRBD1. V lost 10 bases and J lost 4; bases outside the gene matches: 4. This CDR3 comprises 13 residues. Germline V gene data show CDR1 as ENHRY and CDR2 as SYGVKD. The CDR3 DNA follows: TGTGCCACCGGACAGGCTTATAATTCACCCCTCCACTTT. Amino acids: CATGQAYNSPLHF.

The gene calls are TRBV12-3 or TRBV12-4 and TRBJ2-1; possible D gene TRBD1, 5 bases. V lost 5 bases and J lost 9, with 11 bases in between. This CDR3 spans 12 amino acids. Written as DNA, the CDR3 is TGTGCCAGCAGTATACAGGCGGTTGAGCAGTTCTTC. This codes for CASSIQAVEQFF.

This clone was observed a single time. The chain carries TRBV29-1 and TRBJ1-5; D is ambiguous. Germline lookup yields CDR1 SQVTM and CDR2 ANQGSEA. The CDR3 has 13 amino acids. V lost 6 bases and J 1 base, leaving 10 bases between the germline ends. The CDR3, as DNA: TGCAGCGTCCGGGATGGGAGCAATCAGCCCCAGCATTTT. It translates to CSVRDGSNQPQHF.

This chain connects TRBV11-3 to TRBJ2-1, with 9 bases that match TRBD2. In germline, CDR1 is SGHNT, CDR2 YENEEA. Trimming removed 1 base from V and 7 bases from J; junction bases left unmatched: 8. The CDR3 covers 16 residues. CDR3 sequence: CASSLVGGGAGNEQFF. CDR3 bases: TGTGCCAGCAGCTTAGTGGGCGGGGGGGCCGGAAATGAGCAGTTCTTC. The variable domain in full, with the rest retrieved from reference TRBV11-3 and TRBJ2-1, is EAGVVQSPRYKIIEKKQPVAFWCNPISGHNTLYWYLQNLGQGPELLIRYENEEAVDDSQLPKDRFSAERLKGVDSTLKIQPAELGDSAVYLCASSLVGGGAGNEQFFGPGTRLTVL.

This chain connects TRBV5-1 to TRBJ2-2; no firm D call. The CDR3 extends over 15 amino acids. CDR1 and CDR2 from the germline V gene are SGHRS and YFSETQ. V lost 4 bases and J lost 2, with 12 bases in between. This CDR3 is CASSLWAGNTGELFF. The CDR3, as DNA: TGCGCCAGCAGCCTCTGGGCAGGAAACACCGGGGAGCTGTTTTTT. Looking up the rest from reference TRBV5-1 and TRBJ2-2 gives the full variable domain: KAGVTQTPRYLIKTRGQQVTLSCSPISGHRSVSWYQQTPGQGLQFLFEYFSETQRNKGNFPGRFSGRQFSNSRSEMNVSTLELGDSALYLCASSLWAGNTGELFFGEGSRLTVL.

This chain links TRBV25-1 with TRBJ1-6; 12 bases align to TRBD1. V shed 6 bases and J 14 bases; nucleotides not matched to a gene: 8. The CDR3 loop spans 14 amino acids. Germline V gene data show CDR1 as MGHDK and CDR2 as SYGVNS. The CDR3 nucleotides are TGTGCCAGCAGGGGGACAGGGGGCCGTTTAACCCTCCACTTT. Translation: CASRGTGGRLTLHF.

This CDR3 is CASSELYQGQGINEKLFF. DNA of the CDR3: TGTGCCAGCAGTGAACTTTATCAGGGACAGGGTATTAATGAAAAACTGTTTTTT. The gene calls are TRBV6-1 and TRBJ1-4, with 9 nucleotides matching TRBD1. V shed 2 bases, J shed 4 bases, and the junction held 11 bases outside the gene matches. From germline, CDR1 is MNHNS and CDR2 SASEGT. The CDR3 is 18 amino acids.

The rearrangement joins TRBV12-3 or TRBV12-4 to TRBJ1-1; D gene unclear. The CDR3 sequence is 13 residues long. Trimming removed 3 bases at V and 1 base at J, with 6 bases between. The CDR3 nucleotides read TGTGCCAGCAGTTTTAATCGGAACACTGAAGCTTTCTTT. This codes for CASSFNRNTEAFF.

CDR3 protein: CASSYTTGGYYNEQFF. CDR3 sequence (DNA): TGTGCCAGCAGCTATACAACGGGGGGATACTACAATGAGCAGTTCTTC. The chain employs TRBV11-2 and TRBJ2-1; 7 bases align to TRBD2. V dropped 4 bases and J dropped 3; count of bases not matched to a gene: 9. The germline V gene encodes CDR1 SGHAT and CDR2 FQNNGV. The CDR3 has 16 residues.

This chain joins TRBV10-2 and TRBJ1-6; tentatively, D is TRBD1 (6 bases). Trimming left V 11 bases short and J 6 bases short, with 14 bases between. CDR3 size: 13 residues. CDR1 is WSHSY and CDR2 is SAAADI in the germline V gene. The CDR3 sequence is CACNRETNSPLHF. CDR3 DNA: TGCGCCTGCAACAGGGAGACTAATTCACCCCTCCACTTT.

This chain uses TRBV25-1 with TRBJ1-2; D might be TRBD1 (6 bases). The CDR3 consists of 14 residues. V lost 2 bases, J lost 3 bases, and 10 bases lay in between. Germline V CDR1 and CDR2: MGHDK, SYGVNS. As DNA, the CDR3 is TGTGCCAGCAGTGAAGCAAACAGGGACTATGGCTACACCTTC. Its translation is CASSEANRDYGYTF.